Each of the 18 T cell receptor beta chains below was sequenced from the same sample in a study of blood T cell repertoires in COVID-19. Profiled with immunoSEQ multiplex PCR; TCRdb holds only in-frame clones, not every one. Of 200,000 or so clones listed, 84% are singletons. The sequencing input was PBMCs or T cells enriched from blood (not recorded which). The receptors come from a man aged 60 to 69 who had recovered from COVID-19.

The chain uses TRBV12-3 or TRBV12-4 and TRBJ2-1; 7 bases align to TRBD2. CDR3 length: 13 amino acids. V was clipped by 5 bases and J by 8 bases; unmatched bases: 6. The CDR3 here is CASSRGDLDEQFF. DNA for the CDR3: TGTGCCAGCAGTCGGGGGGACTTGGATGAGCAGTTCTTC.

The chain carries TRBV6-5 and TRBJ1-1; 9 bases are shared with TRBD1. Germline V gene sequence: CDR1 MNHEY, CDR2 SVGAGI. This CDR3 has 14 residues. J lost 4 bases, V lost 2 bases, and 2 bases had no gene match. The CDR3 nucleotides read TGTGCCAGCAGTTACGACAGGGGGTTCACTGAAGCTTTCTTT. Amino acids: CASSYDRGFTEAFF.

The chain couples TRBV12-3 or TRBV12-4 to TRBJ2-7; 7 bases fit TRBD2. V lost 1 base to trimming and J lost 7 bases; unmatched junction nucleotides: 4. The CDR3 spans 13 residues. DNA of the CDR3: TGTGCCAGCAGTTTAGTAGCGGGTGGGGAGCAGTACTTC. It specifies CASSLVAGGEQYF.

The V call is TRBV7-8, the J call TRBJ1-5; 8 bases map to TRBD1. The CDR3 is 15 residues long. CDR1 and CDR2 from the germline V gene are SGHVS and FQNEAQ. The V and J ends lost 4 bases and 3 bases, in that order; junction bases with no gene match: 5. This chain's CDR3 is CASSSYRGNNQPQHF. Here the CDR3 DNA reads TGTGCCAGCAGCTCTTACAGGGGGAACAATCAGCCCCAGCATTTT. The variable domain in full, with the rest retrieved from reference TRBV7-8 and TRBJ1-5, is GAGVSQSPRYKVAKRGQDVALRCDPISGHVSLFWYQQALGQGPEFLTYFQNEAQLDKSGLPSDRFFAERPEGSVSTLKIQRTQQEDSAVYLCASSSYRGNNQPQHFGDGTRLSIL.

V gene TRBV2 combines with J gene TRBJ2-5; 10 nucleotides line up with TRBD2. CDR3 size: 14 residues. CDR1 is SNHLY and CDR2 is FYNNEI in the germline V gene. J lost 4 bases, V lost 4 bases, and 3 bases had no gene match. CDR3 amino acids: CASSGLAGVETQYF. For the CDR3, the DNA is TGTGCCAGCAGTGGGCTAGCGGGGGTAGAGACCCAGTACTTC.

The chain's CDR3 is CASSLAITVNYGYTF. The CDR3 DNA follows: TGCGCCAGCAGCTTGGCCATAACGGTCAACTATGGCTACACCTTC. The chain couples TRBV5-1 to TRBJ1-2; D unresolved. The CDR3 contains 15 residues. Trimming stripped 0 bases from V and 2 bases from J, with 11 bases between. Germline CDR1 is SGHRS and CDR2 is YFSETQ.

The gene calls are TRBV12-5 and TRBJ2-7; no definite D call. Per the germline V gene, CDR1 is LGHNT and CDR2 is FRNRAP. CDR3 length: 12 amino acids. V was cut by 1 base and J by 3 bases, with 4 bases left in between. The CDR3, as DNA: TGTGCTAGTGGTTTGGACAGCTACGAGCAGTACTTC. The encoded protein is CASGLDSYEQYF.

This chain uses TRBV5-6 with TRBJ1-1; possibly TRBD1 for D (6 bases). The V end lost 4 bases, the J end lost 0 bases, and 10 bases lay between the germline ends. The germline V gene has CDR1 SGHDT and CDR2 YYEEEE. The CDR3 totals 14 residues. The CDR3 sequence: CASSRDRMNTEAFF. The CDR3, as DNA: TGTGCCAGCAGCCGCGACAGGATGAACACTGAAGCTTTCTTT.

The chain uses TRBV7-9 and TRBJ1-3; 7 positions match TRBD1. This CDR3 region has 16 residues. Germline V CDR1 and CDR2: SEHNR, FQNEAQ (reference sequence). The J segment lost 4 bases and the V segment lost 0 bases, leaving 6 bases of the junction unmatched. CDR3 coding DNA: TGTGCCAGCAGCTTAGCGCTGACAGGGCGGGGAAACACCATATATTTT. Its translation: CASSLALTGRGNTIYF.

The rearrangement joins TRBV24-1 to TRBJ2-5, with 9 bases that match TRBD1. The V segment lost 9 bases and the J segment 5 bases; nucleotides outside the gene matches: 6. From germline, CDR1 is KGHDR and CDR2 SFDVKD. The length of the CDR3 is 13 residues. The CDR3 nucleotides are TGTGCCACCCGGGACAGGGTCGGGGAGACCCAGTACTTC. It encodes CATRDRVGETQYF.

V is TRBV11-2 and J is TRBJ2-1; TRBD2 aligns across 11 bases. The CDR3 spans 16 residues. Trimming at V came to 5 bases and at J to 5 bases, leaving 8 bases not matched to a gene. Germline CDR1 and CDR2: SGHAT and FQNNGV. DNA for the CDR3: TGTGCCAGCAGCCCCCAAGGGACTAGCGGAAACAATGAGCAGTTCTTC. Protein product: CASSPQGTSGNNEQFF.

The CDR3, as DNA: TGTGCCAGTAGTATAGGAGGCACGAGCTATGGCTACACCTTC. This translates into CASSIGGTSYGYTF. The rearrangement uses TRBV19 and TRBJ1-2; D uncertain. Germline V gene lookup returns CDR1 LNHDA and CDR2 SQIVND (reference sequence). Between the trimmed V and J ends, which lost 1 base and 4 bases, there was a span of 10 bases. This CDR3 region has 14 residues.

In its sample, this clone was seen once. V is TRBV4-2 and J is TRBJ2-7; 13 bases agree with TRBD2. Germline loops: CDR1 LGHNA, CDR2 YNFKEQ. The V and J ends lost 0 bases and 2 bases, in that order; junction bases with no gene match: 13. This CDR3 has 20 amino acids. CDR3 DNA: TGTGCCAGCAGCCAAGATAGGGACCCGGGACTAGCGGGGTCAACCTACGAGCAGTACTTC. Translation gives CASSQDRDPGLAGSTYEQYF.

J is TRBJ1-1 and V is TRBV6-5; 7 nucleotides line up with TRBD1. With 8 bases clipped from V and 5 bases from J, the junction kept 8 bases outside the gene matches. The CDR3 sequence is 13 residues long. The germline V gene encodes CDR1 MNHEY and CDR2 SVGAGI. As DNA, the CDR3 is TGTGCCAGCGGACCGACAGGGCGGACTGAAGCTTTCTTT. Its protein product is CASGPTGRTEAFF.

This clone was detected once. The chain combines TRBV6-5 with TRBJ2-2; the D gene is possibly TRBD2 (7 bases). Germline CDR1 MNHEY, CDR2 SVGAGI. Trimming stripped 8 bases from V and 5 bases from J, with 18 bases between. The CDR3 length is 15 residues. Here the CDR3 reads CASYAGGAGTGELFF. The DNA of the CDR3 is TGTGCCAGCTACGCTGGGGGGGCAGGGACCGGGGAGCTGTTTTTT.

This sequence joins TRBV5-8 and TRBJ2-7; perhaps TRBD1 as D (6 bases). CDR3 length: 15 residues. Germline CDR1 is SGHTS and CDR2 is YDEGEE. Trimming shortened V by 2 bases and J by 2 bases, and 14 bases separated the two germline ends. CDR3 residues: CASSLDGQFPYEQYF. DNA for the CDR3: TGTGCCAGCAGCTTAGACGGACAGTTCCCCTACGAGCAGTACTTC.

The gene calls are TRBV11-3 and TRBJ2-7; 8 nucleotides align to TRBD1. Germline V gene data show CDR1 as SGHNT and CDR2 as YENEEA. V lost 6 bases, J lost 3 bases, and 4 bases stayed unmatched. CDR3 length: 13 residues. The CDR3 region is CASSRTGRYEQYF. The CDR3 DNA follows: TGTGCCAGCAGTAGGACAGGGCGCTACGAGCAGTACTTC.

This clone was seen only once. This chain joins TRBV6-5 and TRBJ1-2, with TRBD1 matching over 7 bases. J was trimmed by 8 bases and V by 5 bases; bases with no gene match: 8. Per germline, CDR1 MNHEY and CDR2 SVGAGI. The CDR3 sequence is 13 residues long. CDR3 DNA: TGTGCCAGCAGTAGTGACAGGGAGCGAGGCTACACCTTC. The encoded protein is CASSSDRERGYTF.